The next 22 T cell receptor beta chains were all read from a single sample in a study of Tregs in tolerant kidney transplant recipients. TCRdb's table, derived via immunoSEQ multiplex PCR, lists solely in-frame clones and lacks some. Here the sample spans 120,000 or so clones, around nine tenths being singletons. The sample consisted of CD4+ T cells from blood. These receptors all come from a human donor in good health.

CDR3 in DNA: TGTGCCAGCAGTTATAAAAGATTAGATGGCTACACCTTC. Amino acids: CASSYKRLDGYTF. V is TRBV6-5 and J is TRBJ1-2; D not resolved. Germline V lookup: CDR1 MNHEY, CDR2 SVGAGI. The CDR3 contains 13 residues. The ends were cut back, 3 bases at V and 6 bases at J, with 11 bases in the middle.

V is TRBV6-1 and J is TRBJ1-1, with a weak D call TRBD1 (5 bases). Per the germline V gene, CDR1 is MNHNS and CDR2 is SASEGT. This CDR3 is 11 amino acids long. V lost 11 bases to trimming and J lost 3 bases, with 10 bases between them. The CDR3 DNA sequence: TGTGCCGCCCAAGGGGACACTGAAGCTTTCTTT. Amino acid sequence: CAAQGDTEAFF.

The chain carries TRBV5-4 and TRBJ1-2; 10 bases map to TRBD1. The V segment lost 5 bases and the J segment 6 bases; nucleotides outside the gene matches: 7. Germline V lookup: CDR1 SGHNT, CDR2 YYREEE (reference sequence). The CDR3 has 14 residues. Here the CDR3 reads CASRTIDRGHGYTF. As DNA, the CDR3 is TGTGCCAGCAGGACCATCGACAGGGGGCATGGCTACACCTTC.

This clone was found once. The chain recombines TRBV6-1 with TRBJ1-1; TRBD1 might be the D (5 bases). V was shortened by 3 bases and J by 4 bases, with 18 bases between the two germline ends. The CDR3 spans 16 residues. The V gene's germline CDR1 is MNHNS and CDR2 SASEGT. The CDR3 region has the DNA TGTGCCAGCAGTGAGTGGCCCCCGGGGGTGGGCACTGAAGCTTTCTTT. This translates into CASSEWPPGVGTEAFF.

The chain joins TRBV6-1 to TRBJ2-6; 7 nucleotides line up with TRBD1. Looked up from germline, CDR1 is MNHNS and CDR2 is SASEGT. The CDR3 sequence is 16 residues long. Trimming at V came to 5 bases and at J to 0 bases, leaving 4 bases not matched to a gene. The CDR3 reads CASSKGQVSGANVLTF. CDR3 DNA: TGTGCCAGCAGTAAAGGACAGGTCTCTGGGGCCAACGTCCTGACTTTC.

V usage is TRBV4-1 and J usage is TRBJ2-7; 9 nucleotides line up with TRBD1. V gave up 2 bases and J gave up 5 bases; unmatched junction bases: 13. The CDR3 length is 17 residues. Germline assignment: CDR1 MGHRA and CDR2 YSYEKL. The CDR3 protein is CASSQRRLGQGGHEQYF. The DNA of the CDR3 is TGCGCCAGCAGCCAACGTCGTTTGGGACAGGGTGGCCACGAGCAGTACTTC.

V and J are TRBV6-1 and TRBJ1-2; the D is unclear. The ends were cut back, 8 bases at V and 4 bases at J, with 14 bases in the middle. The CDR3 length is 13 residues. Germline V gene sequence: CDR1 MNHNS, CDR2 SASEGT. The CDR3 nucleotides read TGTGCCAGCTCTCTCGGGGTCCCCTATGGCTACACCTTC. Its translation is CASSLGVPYGYTF.

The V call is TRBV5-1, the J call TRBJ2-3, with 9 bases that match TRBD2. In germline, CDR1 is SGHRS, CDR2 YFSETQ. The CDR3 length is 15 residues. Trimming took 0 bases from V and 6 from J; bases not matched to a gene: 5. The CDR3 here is CASSLARSGGDTQYF. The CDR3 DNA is TGCGCCAGCAGCTTGGCTCGCAGCGGGGGGGATACGCAGTATTTT. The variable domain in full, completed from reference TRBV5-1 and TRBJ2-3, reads KAGVTQTPRYLIKTRGQQVTLSCSPISGHRSVSWYQQTPGQGLQFLFEYFSETQRNKGNFPGRFSGRQFSNSRSEMNVSTLELGDSALYLCASSLARSGGDTQYFGPGTRLTVL.

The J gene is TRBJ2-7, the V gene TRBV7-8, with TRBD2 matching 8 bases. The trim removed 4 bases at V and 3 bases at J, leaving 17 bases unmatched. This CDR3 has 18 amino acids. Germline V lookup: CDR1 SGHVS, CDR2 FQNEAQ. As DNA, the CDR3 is TGTGCCAGCAGCTCATACGGGGGGGCTTCACCTACACGCTACGAGCAGTACTTC. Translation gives CASSSYGGASPTRYEQYF.

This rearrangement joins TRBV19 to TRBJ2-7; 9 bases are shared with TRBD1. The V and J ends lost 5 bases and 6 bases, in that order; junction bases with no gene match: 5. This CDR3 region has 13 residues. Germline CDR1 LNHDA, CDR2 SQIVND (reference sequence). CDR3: CASSAGTGFEQYF. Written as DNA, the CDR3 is TGTGCCAGTAGTGCCGGGACAGGGTTCGAGCAGTACTTC.

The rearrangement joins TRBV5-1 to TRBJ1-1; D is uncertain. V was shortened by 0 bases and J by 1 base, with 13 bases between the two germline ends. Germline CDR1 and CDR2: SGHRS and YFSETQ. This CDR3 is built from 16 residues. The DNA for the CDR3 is TGCGCCAGCAGCTTGGCCGGCCCCAGCTGGAACACTGAAGCTTTCTTT. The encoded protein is CASSLAGPSWNTEAFF.

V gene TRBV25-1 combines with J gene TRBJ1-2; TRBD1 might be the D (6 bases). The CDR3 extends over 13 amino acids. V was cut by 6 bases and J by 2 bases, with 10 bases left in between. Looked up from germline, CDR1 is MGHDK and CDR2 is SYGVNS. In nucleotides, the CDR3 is TGTGCCAGCAGGGGGGCTCTGAACTATGGCTACACCTTC. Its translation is CASRGALNYGYTF.

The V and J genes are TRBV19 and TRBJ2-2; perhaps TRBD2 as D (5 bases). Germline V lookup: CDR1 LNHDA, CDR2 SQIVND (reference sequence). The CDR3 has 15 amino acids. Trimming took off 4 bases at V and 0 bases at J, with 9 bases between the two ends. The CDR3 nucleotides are TGTGCCAGTAGTAGTGGACTCCCGAACACCGGGGAGCTGTTTTTT. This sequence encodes CASSSGLPNTGELFF.

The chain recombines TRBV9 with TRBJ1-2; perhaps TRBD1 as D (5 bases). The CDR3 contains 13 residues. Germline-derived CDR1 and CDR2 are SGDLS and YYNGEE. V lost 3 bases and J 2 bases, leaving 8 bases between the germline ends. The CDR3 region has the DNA TGTGCCAGCAGCGCTGGGGGGAACTATGGCTACACCTTC. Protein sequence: CASSAGGNYGYTF.

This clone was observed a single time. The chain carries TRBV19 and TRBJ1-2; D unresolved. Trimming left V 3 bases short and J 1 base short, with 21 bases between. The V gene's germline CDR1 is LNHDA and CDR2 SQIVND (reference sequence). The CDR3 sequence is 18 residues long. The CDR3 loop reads CASSIGRRATAINYGYTF. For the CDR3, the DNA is TGTGCCAGTAGTATCGGACGGAGGGCCACTGCGATTAACTATGGCTACACCTTC.

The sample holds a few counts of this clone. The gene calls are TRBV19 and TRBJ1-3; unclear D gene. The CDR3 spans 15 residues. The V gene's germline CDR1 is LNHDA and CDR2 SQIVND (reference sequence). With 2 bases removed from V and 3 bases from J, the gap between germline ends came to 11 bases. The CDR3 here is CASSIYGLHGNTIYF. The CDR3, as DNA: TGTGCCAGTAGTATATACGGTTTACATGGAAACACCATATATTTT.

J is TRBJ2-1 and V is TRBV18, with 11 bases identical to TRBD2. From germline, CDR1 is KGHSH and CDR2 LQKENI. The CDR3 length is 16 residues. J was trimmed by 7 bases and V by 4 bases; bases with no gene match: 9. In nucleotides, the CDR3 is TGTGCCAGCTCACAACAGGGACTAGCGGTTACAAATGAGCAGTTCTTC. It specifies CASSQQGLAVTNEQFF.

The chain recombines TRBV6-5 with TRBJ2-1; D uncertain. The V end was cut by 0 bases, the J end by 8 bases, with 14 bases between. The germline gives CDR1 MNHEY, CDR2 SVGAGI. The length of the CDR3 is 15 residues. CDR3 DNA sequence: TGTGCCAGCAGTTACTCGGCAGGCCAACACCATGAGCAGTTCTTC. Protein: CASSYSAGQHHEQFF.

CDR3 in DNA: TGTGCCAGCAGCCCAGATCAGGGGTCCTCCTACAATGAGCAGTTCTTC. Protein product: CASSPDQGSSYNEQFF. The chain recombines TRBV11-3 with TRBJ2-1, with a weak D call TRBD1 (6 bases). CDR3 length equals 16 residues. Trimming shortened V by 5 bases and J by 0 bases, and 14 bases separated the two germline ends. The germline gives CDR1 SGHNT, CDR2 YENEEA.

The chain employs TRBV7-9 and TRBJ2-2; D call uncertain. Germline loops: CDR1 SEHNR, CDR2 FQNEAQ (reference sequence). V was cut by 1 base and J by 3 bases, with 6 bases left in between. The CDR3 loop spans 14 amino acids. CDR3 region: CASSLDIDTGELFF. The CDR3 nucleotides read TGTGCCAGCAGCTTAGATATAGACACCGGGGAGCTGTTTTTT.

This chain's CDR3 is CASSIEGGHQPQHF. In DNA, the CDR3 is TGTGCCAGCAGCATAGAGGGGGGACATCAGCCCCAGCATTTT. This chain links TRBV2 with TRBJ1-5; D perhaps matches TRBD1 (6 bases). Trimming shortened V by 6 bases and J by 5 bases, and 14 bases separated the two germline ends. The V gene's germline CDR1 is SNHLY and CDR2 FYNNEI. The CDR3 sequence is 14 residues long.

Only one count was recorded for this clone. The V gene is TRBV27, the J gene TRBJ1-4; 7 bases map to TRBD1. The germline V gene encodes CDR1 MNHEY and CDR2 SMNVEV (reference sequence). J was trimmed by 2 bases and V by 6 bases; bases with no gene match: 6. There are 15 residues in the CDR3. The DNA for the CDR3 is TGTGCCAGCAGACTAGAGGGGGCCACTAATGAAAAACTGTTTTTT. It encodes CASRLEGATNEKLFF.